These T cell receptor beta chains were read from a single sample in a study of T-cell reconstitution after alpha-beta-depleted transplantation in children. TCRdb analysed the PCR reads with MiXCR anew, one entry per CDR3 protein. Of fewer than 150,000 distinct CDR3 sequences listed, 20% to 25% are singletons. The sequences come from PBMCs, mostly from graft donor cells, collected 180 days after TCRalphabeta/CD19-depleted stem cell transplant. Receptors originate from a male patient aged 2 to 9 who had a stem cell transplant for chronic granulomatous disease, so the T cells may come from the graft donor. The CDR3 runs from the conserved cysteine through the conserved F or W. D genes are given only for firm matches. Size is stated for part of the rows, as once, few or many counts, or as a class when the clone is expanded.

D,size,V,J,DNA,CDR3
NA,once,TRBV11-3,TRBJ2-1,TGTGCCAGCAGCTTATTTCCAGGGTTCACAGGGTTTGAGTTCTTC,CASSLFPGFTGFEFF
NA,NA,TRBV7-9,TRBJ2-5,TGTGCCAGCAGCTTAGCGGGGTACGAAGAGACCCAGTACTTC,CASSLAGYEETQYF
NA,NA,TRBV5-6,TRBJ1-4,TGTGCCAGCAGCTTTCGAGGGTTGGGTGAAAAACTGTTTTTT,CASSFRGLGEKLFF
NA,few,TRBV20-1,TRBJ2-3,TGCAGTGCTAGCCCCAGGGGCGATACGCAGTATTTT,CSASPRGDTQYF
TRBD1,NA,TRBV12-3/TRBV12-4,TRBJ1-2,TGTGCCAGCAGCTATGACAGGGTCAATGGCTACACCTTC,CASSYDRVNGYTF
TRBD2,few,TRBV20-1,TRBJ2-1,TGCAGTGCTCGGACTAGCGGGAGCTACAATGAGCAGTTCTTC,CSARTSGSYNEQFF
TRBD1,NA,TRBV20-1,TRBJ1-2,TGCAGTGCTAGAGATAAGGGGGCAGATGGCTACACCTTC,CSARDKGADGYTF
TRBD1,few,TRBV20-1,TRBJ1-2,TGCAGTGCTAGACAAGGACAGGGGGTCGGCGGCTACACCTTC,CSARQGQGVGGYTF
NA,NA,TRBV20-1,TRBJ1-4,TGCAGTGCCGGGACAAAGGGCGAAAAACTGTTTTTT,CSAGTKGEKLFF
NA,NA,TRBV7-8,TRBJ1-2,TGTGCCAGCAGCTTAGGTCTGGGGCTAGCTAACTATGGCTACACCTTC,CASSLGLGLANYGYTF
NA,many,TRBV7-2,TRBJ2-5,TGTGCCAGCAGCAGAAACGGGGCGCGGGAAGAGACCCAGTACTTC,CASSRNGAREETQYF
TRBD2,many,TRBV5-1,TRBJ2-7,TGCGCCAGCACATCGGGACTAGCGGGAGTTAACGAGCAGTACTTC,CASTSGLAGVNEQYF
NA,few,TRBV20-1,TRBJ2-7,TGCAGCTCCATAAGAGAGGGAGTGGAGTACGAGCAGTACTTC,CSSIREGVEYEQYF
NA,many,TRBV3-1,TRBJ2-3,TGTGCCAGCAGCCAAGCTGGGCCGCGGGCGGGACCAGATACGCAGTATTTT,CASSQAGPRAGPDTQYF
TRBD1,many,TRBV29-1,TRBJ1-4,TGCAGCGTTACAGGGGTGATAACTAATGAAAAACTGTTTTTT,CSVTGVITNEKLFF
NA,NA,TRBV18,TRBJ2-7,TGTGCCAGCTCACCGAGGCGGGGAGACTACGAGCAGTACTTC,CASSPRRGDYEQYF
NA,few,TRBV15,TRBJ2-7,TGTGCCACCAGCCCCCCGGACCGCACCTACGAGCAGTACTTC,CATSPPDRTYEQYF
TRBD2,NA,TRBV12-3/TRBV12-4,TRBJ2-1,TGTGCCAGCAGCAGACCTAGCGGGAAGCGGGGTGAGCAGTTCTTC,CASSRPSGKRGEQFF
TRBD2,NA,TRBV7-8,TRBJ2-3,TGTGCCAGCAGCTTAGAGGGCGGGAGCGCAGATACGCAGTATTTT,CASSLEGGSADTQYF
NA,many,TRBV14,TRBJ2-7,TGTGCCAGCAGTTACACATCATGGGAGCAGTACTTC,CASSYTSWEQYF
NA,few,TRBV20-1,TRBJ1-2,TGCAGTGCTAGTACTTTTGGGAATGGCTACACCTTC,CSASTFGNGYTF
NA,few,TRBV5-5,TRBJ2-1,TGTGCCAGCAGCTCCCAGACAGGTTACAATGAGCAGTTCTTC,CASSSQTGYNEQFF